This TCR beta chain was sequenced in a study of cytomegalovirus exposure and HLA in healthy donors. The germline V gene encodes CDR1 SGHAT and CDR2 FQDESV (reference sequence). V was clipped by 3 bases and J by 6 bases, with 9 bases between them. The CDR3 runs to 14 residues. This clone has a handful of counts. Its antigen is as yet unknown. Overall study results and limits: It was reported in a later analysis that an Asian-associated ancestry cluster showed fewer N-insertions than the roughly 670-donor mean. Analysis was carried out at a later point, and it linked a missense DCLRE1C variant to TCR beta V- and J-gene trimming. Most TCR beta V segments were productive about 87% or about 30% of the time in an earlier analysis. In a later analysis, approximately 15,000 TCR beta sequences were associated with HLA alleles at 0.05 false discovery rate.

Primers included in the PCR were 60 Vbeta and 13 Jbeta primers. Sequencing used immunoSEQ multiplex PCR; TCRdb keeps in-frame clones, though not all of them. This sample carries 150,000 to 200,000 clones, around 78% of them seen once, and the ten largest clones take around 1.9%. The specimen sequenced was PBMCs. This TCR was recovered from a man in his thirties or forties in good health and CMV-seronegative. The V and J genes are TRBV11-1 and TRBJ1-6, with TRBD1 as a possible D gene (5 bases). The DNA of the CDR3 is TGTGCCAGCAGCTTGGACACTGTTAATTCACCCCTCCACTTT. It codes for CASSLDTVNSPLHF.